The rows below give T cell receptor beta chains drawn from one sample of a study of cytomegalovirus exposure and HLA in healthy donors. Clones were read by immunoSEQ multiplex PCR, and TCRdb kept only the in-frame ones, dropping some. The sample has roughly 300,000 clones; about 90% are singletons. The sequenced sample consisted of PBMCs. The receptors stem from a woman aged 30 to 39 in good health and CMV-seropositive. Both conserved end residues are trimmed from each CDR3. Part of the rows lack a size; the others show once, few, many or a class for expanded clones.

v_gene,abundance,CDR3aa
TRBV11-3,.,ASSKDQTGELF
TRBV19,.,ASSIMGANYGYT
TRBV7-2,.,ASSLVAGGTYEQY
TRBV5-1,.,ASSLVLGAVNTEAF
TRBV5-1,.,ASSSALTDAALYGYT
TRBV12-5,.,ASGLVMAGGFYNEQF
TRBV30,.,AWSRSPSVPDTQY
TRBV15,.,ATSRDWGEAF
TRBV5-6,.,ASSPGQTNSPLH
TRBV11-2,once,ASSVQGVGSYEQY
TRBV5-1,.,ASSLRGLVRDTQY
TRBV5-1,.,ASSLAATNTGELF
TRBV19,.,ASSIVGSLYGYT
TRBV6-1,.,ASSERTGEYGYT
TRBV7-2,few,ASGNRGNQPQH
TRBV6-5,.,ASSYSMGEKLF
TRBV9,.,ASSENTGELF
TRBV30,.,AWWTSGQETQY
TRBV4-1,once,ASSQGETGNEQY
TRBV11-2,.,ASSLGADTVYGYT
TRBV30,.,AWSVGNNQPQH
TRBV9,.,ASSARSGSTDTQY
TRBV5-8,.,ASSSLGPQH
TRBV6-5,.,ASNPGGSNTGELF
TRBV28,.,ASSWQGAGNQPQH
TRBV7-2,.,ASSLAGTSVNEQF
TRBV7-6,once,ASSPGGGTEAF
TRBV5-1,.,ASSSPGQGTGELF
TRBV5-6,.,ASSFGTDYEQY
TRBV15,.,ATSRPSTGRYEQY
TRBV9,.,ASSVDRAGGNTDTQY
TRBV11-3,.,ASSRSYEQY
TRBV4-1,.,ASSQILAGKETQY
TRBV7-3,.,ASSLRARSGANVLT
TRBV27,.,ASSPGTGPYEQY
TRBV27,.,ASSPSPYNEQF
TRBV4-3,.,ASSQDGGTGYGYT
TRBV7-6,.,ASSFELAMNEQF
TRBV6-1,.,ASSGAPTMTGGPTEAF
TRBV7-2,.,ASSIGTLAFYEQY
TRBV5-1,.,ASSGAGPGGETQY
TRBV4-1,.,ASSQTGRFYEQY
TRBV6-6,once,ASSYSGRSNTEAF
TRBV7-2,.,ASGTSGTNEQF
TRBV30,.,AWSPAPWGNQPQH
TRBV5-1,.,ASSLARSFYNEQF
TRBV27,.,ASSLLGSPLH
TRBV11-2,.,ASSANVDRGRFDSPLH
TRBV6-5,.,ASTSGTYNSPLH
TRBV2,.,ASSDWGGGYGYT
TRBV9,once,ASSVGDRGVSNYGYT
TRBV5-1,few,ASSLDGRAGNTIY
TRBV27,.,ASKTQQGADYEQY
TRBV5-6,.,ASSFPGQGAGETQY
TRBV27,once,ASSWAGNFYEQY